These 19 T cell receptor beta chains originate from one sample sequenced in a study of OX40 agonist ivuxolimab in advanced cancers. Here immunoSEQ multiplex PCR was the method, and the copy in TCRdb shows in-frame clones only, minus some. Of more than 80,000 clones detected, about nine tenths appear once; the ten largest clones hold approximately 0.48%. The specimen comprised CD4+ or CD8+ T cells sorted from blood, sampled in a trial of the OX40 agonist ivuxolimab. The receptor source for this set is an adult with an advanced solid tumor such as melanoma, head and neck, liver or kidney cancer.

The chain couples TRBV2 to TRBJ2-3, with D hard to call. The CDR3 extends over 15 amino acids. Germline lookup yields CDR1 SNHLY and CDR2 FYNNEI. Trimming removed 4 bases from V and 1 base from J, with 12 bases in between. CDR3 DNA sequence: TGTGCCAGCAGTGTGGATAACTGGGGCACAGATACGCAGTATTTT. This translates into CASSVDNWGTDTQYF. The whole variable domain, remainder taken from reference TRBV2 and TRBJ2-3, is EPEVTQTPSHQVTQMGQEVILRCVPISNHLYFYWYRQILGQKVEFLVSFYNNEISEKSEIFDDQFSVERPDGSNFTLKIRSTKLEDSAMYFCASSVDNWGTDTQYFGPGTRLTVL.

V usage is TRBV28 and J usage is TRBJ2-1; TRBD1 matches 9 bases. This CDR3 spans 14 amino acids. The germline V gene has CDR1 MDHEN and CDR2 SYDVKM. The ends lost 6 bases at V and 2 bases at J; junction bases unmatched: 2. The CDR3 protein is CASRTGGAYNEQFF. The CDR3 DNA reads TGTGCCAGCAGAACAGGGGGCGCCTACAATGAGCAGTTCTTC.

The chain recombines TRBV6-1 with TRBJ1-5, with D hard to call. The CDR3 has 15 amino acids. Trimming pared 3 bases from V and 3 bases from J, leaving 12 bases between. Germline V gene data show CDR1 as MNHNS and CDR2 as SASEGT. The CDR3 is CASSDKGLDNQPQHF. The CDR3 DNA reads TGTGCCAGCAGTGATAAAGGGTTGGACAATCAGCCCCAGCATTTT.

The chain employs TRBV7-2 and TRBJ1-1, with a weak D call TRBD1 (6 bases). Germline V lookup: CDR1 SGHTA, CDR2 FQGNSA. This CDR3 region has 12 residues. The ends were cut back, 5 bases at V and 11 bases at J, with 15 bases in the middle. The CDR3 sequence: CASSPGQWGAFF. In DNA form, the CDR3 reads TGTGCCAGCAGCCCCGGACAGTGGGGGGCTTTCTTT.

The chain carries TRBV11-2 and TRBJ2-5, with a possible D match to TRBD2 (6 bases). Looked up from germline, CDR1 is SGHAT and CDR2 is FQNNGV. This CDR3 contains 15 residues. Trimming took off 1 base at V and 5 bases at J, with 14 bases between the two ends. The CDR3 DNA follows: TGTGCCAGCAGCTTAGTCGCACACCGGGGGGAGACCCAGTACTTC. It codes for CASSLVAHRGETQYF.

This CDR3 is CASSLRPGLGEQYF. The CDR3 bases are TGTGCCAGCAGCTTACGGCCTGGGCTCGGCGAGCAGTACTTC. This sequence joins TRBV7-9 and TRBJ2-7, with D uncertain. The CDR3 is 14 residues long. Germline V gives CDR1 SEHNR, CDR2 FQNEAQ (reference sequence). Between the trimmed V and J ends, which lost 2 bases and 6 bases, there was a span of 14 bases. Drawing the rest from reference TRBV7-9 and TRBJ2-7, the complete variable domain is DTGVSQNPRHKITKRGQNVTFRCDPISEHNRLYWYRQTLGQGPEFLTYFQNEAQLEKSRLLSDRFSAERPKGSFSTLEIQRTEQGDSAMYLCASSLRPGLGEQYFGPGTRLTVT.

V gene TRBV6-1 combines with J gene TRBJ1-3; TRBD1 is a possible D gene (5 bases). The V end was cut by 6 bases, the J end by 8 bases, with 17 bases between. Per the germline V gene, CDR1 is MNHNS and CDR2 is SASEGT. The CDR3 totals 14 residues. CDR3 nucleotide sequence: TGTGCCAGCAGCCGATCCGGGGCGCTGGACACCATATATTTT. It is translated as CASSRSGALDTIYF.

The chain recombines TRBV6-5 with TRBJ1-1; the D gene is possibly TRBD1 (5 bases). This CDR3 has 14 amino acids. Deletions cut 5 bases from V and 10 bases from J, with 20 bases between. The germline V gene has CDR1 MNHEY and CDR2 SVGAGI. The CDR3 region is CASSPDGGGTSAFF. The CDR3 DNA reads TGTGCCAGCAGTCCGGACGGGGGGGGAACGTCAGCTTTCTTT.

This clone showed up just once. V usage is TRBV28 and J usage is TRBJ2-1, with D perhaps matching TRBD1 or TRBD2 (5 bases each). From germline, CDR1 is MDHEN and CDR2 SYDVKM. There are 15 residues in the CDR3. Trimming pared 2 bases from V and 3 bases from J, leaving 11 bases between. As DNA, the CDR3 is TGTGCCAGCAGTTTAAGTGGGGGTTTCTACAATGAGCAGTTCTTC. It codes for CASSLSGGFYNEQFF.

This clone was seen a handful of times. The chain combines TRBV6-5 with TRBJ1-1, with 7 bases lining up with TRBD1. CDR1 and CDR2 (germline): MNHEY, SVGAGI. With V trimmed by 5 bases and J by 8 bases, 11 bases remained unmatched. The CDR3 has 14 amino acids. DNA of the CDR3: TGTGCCAGCAGTCGAACCGGGACAGCGAAGGAAGCTTTCTTT. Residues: CASSRTGTAKEAFF.

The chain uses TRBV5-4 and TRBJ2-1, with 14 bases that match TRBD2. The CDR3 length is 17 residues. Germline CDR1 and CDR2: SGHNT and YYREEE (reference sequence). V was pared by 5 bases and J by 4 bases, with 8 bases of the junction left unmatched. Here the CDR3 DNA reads TGTGCCAGCAGTTTTGGACTAGCGGGGGGACAGTACAATGAGCAGTTCTTC. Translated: CASSFGLAGGQYNEQFF.

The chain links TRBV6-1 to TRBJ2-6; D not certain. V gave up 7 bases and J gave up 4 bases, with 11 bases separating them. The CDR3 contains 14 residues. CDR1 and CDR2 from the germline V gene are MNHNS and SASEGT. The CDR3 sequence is CASTTRAGANVLTF. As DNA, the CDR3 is TGTGCCAGCACGACCCGGGCCGGGGCCAACGTCCTGACTTTC.

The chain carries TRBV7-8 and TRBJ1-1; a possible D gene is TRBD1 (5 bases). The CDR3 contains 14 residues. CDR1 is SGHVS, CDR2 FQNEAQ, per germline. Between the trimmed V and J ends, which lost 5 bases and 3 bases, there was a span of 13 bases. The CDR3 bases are TGTGCCAGCAGCCTGAGAGGGGCAGACACTGAAGCTTTCTTT. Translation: CASSLRGADTEAFF.

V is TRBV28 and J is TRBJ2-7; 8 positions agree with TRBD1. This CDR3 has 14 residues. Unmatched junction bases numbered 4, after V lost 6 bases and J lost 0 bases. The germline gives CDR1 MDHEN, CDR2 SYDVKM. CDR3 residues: CASRTGVLSYEQYF. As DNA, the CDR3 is TGTGCCAGCAGGACAGGGGTACTCTCCTACGAGCAGTACTTC.

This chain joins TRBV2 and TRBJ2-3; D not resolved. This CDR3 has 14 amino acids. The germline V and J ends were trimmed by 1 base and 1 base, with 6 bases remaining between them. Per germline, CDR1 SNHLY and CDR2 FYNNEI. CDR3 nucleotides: TGTGCCAGCAGTGAAGGGCAGGGCACAGATACGCAGTATTTT. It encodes CASSEGQGTDTQYF.

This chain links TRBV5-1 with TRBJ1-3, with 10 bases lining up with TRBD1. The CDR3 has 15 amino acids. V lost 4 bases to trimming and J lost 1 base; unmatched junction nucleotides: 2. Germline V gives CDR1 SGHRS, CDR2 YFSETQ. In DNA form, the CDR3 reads TGCGCCAGCAGCGGGACAGGGGATTCTGGAAACACCATATATTTT. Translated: CASSGTGDSGNTIYF.

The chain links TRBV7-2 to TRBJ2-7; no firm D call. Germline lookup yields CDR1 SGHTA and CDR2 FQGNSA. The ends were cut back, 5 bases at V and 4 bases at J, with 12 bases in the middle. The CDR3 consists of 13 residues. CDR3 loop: CASSPYNRYEQYF. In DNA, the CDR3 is TGTGCCAGCAGCCCTTATAATAGGTACGAGCAGTACTTC.

The CDR3 protein is CSARVGNEQFF. The CDR3 region has the DNA TGCAGTGCTAGGGTGGGAAATGAGCAGTTCTTC. The genes are TRBV20-1 and TRBJ2-1; no clear D gene. CDR1 and CDR2 from the germline V gene are DFQATT and SNEGSKA (reference sequence). The V gene lost 3 bases and the J gene lost 7 bases, with 7 bases spanning the gap. The CDR3 totals 11 residues.

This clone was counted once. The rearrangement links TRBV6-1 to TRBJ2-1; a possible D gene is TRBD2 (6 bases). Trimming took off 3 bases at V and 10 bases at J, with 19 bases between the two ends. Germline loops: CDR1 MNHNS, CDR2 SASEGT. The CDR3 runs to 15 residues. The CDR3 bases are TGTGCCAGCAGTGAGGCGGGGATAAATCGACGGGAGCAGTTCTTC. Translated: CASSEAGINRREQFF.